A single sample is the source of the 8 T cell receptor beta chains below, sequenced in a study of shared clonotypes between healthy human individuals (dated by TCRdb to 2020 to 2021). The library was obtained by the immunoSEQ multiplex PCR assay. Entries here come from immuneACCESS through TCRdb and include only in-frame sequences with V and J called. Some clones fail to appear in such tables; in the studies checked, an unresolved V gene covers under half of the shortfall, and the cause of the remainder is unknown. A total of millions of clones appear in this sample, approximately 92% of them only once. The ten biggest clones cover about 0.13% of the sample. The specimen was naive CD4+ T cells sorted from blood. The cell subset or site label corresponds to: CD45RA+ positively selected. These receptors were collected from a man in his late teens or twenties in good health.

The CDR3 DNA follows: TGCAGTGCTCAGCTAGAAAATGAGCAGTTCTTC. Residues: CSAQLENEQFF. The chain carries TRBV20-1 and TRBJ2-1; no definite D call. Trimming pared 5 bases from V and 7 bases from J, leaving 9 bases between. The CDR3 contains 11 residues. Germline lookup yields CDR1 DFQATT and CDR2 SNEGSKA (reference sequence).

The genes are TRBV7-2 and TRBJ2-3; 7 bases are a match to TRBD2. Losses at the gene ends were 8 bases for V and 2 bases for J; bases not matched to a gene: 10. Germline assignment: CDR1 SGHTA and CDR2 FQGNSA. CDR3 size: 15 residues. In nucleotides, the CDR3 is TGTGCCAGCGCCGCCTTGCGGGGGAACACAGATACGCAGTATTTT. Translating it yields CASAALRGNTDTQYF. The entire variable domain, with the rest obtained from reference TRBV7-2 and TRBJ2-3, is as follows: GAGVSQSPSNKVTEKGKDVELRCDPISGHTALYWYRQSLGQGLEFLIYFQGNSAPDKSGLPSDRFSAERTGGSVSTLTIQRTQQEDSAVYLCASAALRGNTDTQYFGPGTRLTVL.

The J gene is TRBJ1-1, the V gene TRBV5-6, with no clear D. This CDR3 spans 14 amino acids. CDR1 and CDR2 from the germline V gene are SGHDT and YYEEEE. The germline V and J ends were trimmed by 3 bases and 1 base, with 10 bases remaining between them. CDR3 sequence: CASSYADGNTEAFF. CDR3 nucleotides: TGTGCCAGCAGCTATGCGGATGGGAACACTGAAGCTTTCTTT.

This chain connects TRBV6-5 to TRBJ1-4; D gene unclear. This CDR3 comprises 13 residues. Germline CDR1 MNHEY, CDR2 SVGAGI. Trimming removed 2 bases from V and 3 bases from J, with 4 bases in between. CDR3 sequence reads: CASSYIPNEKLFF. For the CDR3, the DNA is TGTGCCAGCAGTTACATCCCTAATGAAAAACTGTTTTTT.

Concerning this clone itself: The same CDR3 also results from other DNA sequences found in this sample. The chain couples TRBV28 to TRBJ1-4; weak D call: TRBD1 (6 bases). The germline V and J ends were trimmed by 5 bases and 4 bases, with 14 bases remaining between them. Germline V lookup: CDR1 MDHEN, CDR2 SYDVKM. CDR3 length equals 15 residues. CDR3: CASSLQGGGNEKLFF. The CDR3 nucleotides are TGTGCCAGCAGTCTGCAAGGAGGGGGTAATGAAAAACTGTTTTTT.

The genes are TRBV10-3 and TRBJ1-1; possibly TRBD1 for D (6 bases). The CDR3 totals 18 residues. The ends were cut back, 0 bases at V and 2 bases at J, with 19 bases in the middle. Germline V gene lookup returns CDR1 ENHRY and CDR2 SYGVKD. The CDR3 reads CAISESKDSWGLNTEAFF. The CDR3 nucleotides are TGTGCCATCAGTGAGTCGAAGGACAGCTGGGGACTTAACACTGAAGCTTTCTTT.

The V call is TRBV10-3, the J call TRBJ1-5, with D tentatively TRBD1 (5 bases). Germline V gene lookup returns CDR1 ENHRY and CDR2 SYGVKD. Trimming cost V 4 bases and J 5 bases, with 9 bases left between them. This CDR3 region has 13 residues. DNA for the CDR3: TGTGCCATCAGTGGAGGGGTTGATCAGCCCCAGCATTTT. Translation: CAISGGVDQPQHF.

The chain combines TRBV25-1 with TRBJ2-1; 8 positions match TRBD2. Trimming removed 2 bases from V and 0 bases from J; junction bases left unmatched: 6. Germline CDR1 and CDR2: MGHDK and SYGVNS. This CDR3 is built from 17 residues. CDR3 loop: CASSEVSGGGSYNEQFF. CDR3 DNA: TGTGCCAGCAGTGAAGTTTCCGGGGGGGGCTCCTACAATGAGCAGTTCTTC.